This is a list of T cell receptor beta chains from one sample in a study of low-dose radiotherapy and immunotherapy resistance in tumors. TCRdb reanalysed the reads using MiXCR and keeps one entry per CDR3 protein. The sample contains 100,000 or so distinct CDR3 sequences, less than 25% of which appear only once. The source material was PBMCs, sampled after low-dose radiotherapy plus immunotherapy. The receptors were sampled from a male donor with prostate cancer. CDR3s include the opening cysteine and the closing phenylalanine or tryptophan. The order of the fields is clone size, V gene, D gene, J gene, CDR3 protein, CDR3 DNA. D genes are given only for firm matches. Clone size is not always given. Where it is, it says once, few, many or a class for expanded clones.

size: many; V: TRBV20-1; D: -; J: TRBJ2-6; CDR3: CSARARAGDSGANVLTF; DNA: TGCAGTGCTAGAGCCCGGGCGGGCGACTCTGGGGCCAACGTCCTGACTTTC
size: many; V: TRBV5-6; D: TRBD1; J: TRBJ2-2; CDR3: CASSPTGGGTGELFF; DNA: TGTGCCAGCAGCCCTACAGGGGGTGGCACCGGGGAGCTGTTTTTT
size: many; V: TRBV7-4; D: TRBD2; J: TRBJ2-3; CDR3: CASTKGLAGGTDTQYF; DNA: TGTGCCAGCACCAAGGGGCTAGCGGGGGGCACAGATACGCAGTATTTT
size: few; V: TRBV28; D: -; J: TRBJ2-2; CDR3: CASSLLGGAIGELFF; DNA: TGTGCCAGCAGTTTATTGGGGGGCGCGATCGGGGAGCTGTTTTTT
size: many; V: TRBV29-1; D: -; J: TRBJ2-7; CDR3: CSVRPSYASSTALYEQYF; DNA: TGCAGCGTTAGGCCATCATACGCGTCCTCCACAGCCTTATACGAGCAGTACTTC
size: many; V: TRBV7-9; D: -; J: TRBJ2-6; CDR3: CASISPGANVLTF; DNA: TGTGCCAGCATCTCCCCGGGGGCCAACGTCCTGACTTTC
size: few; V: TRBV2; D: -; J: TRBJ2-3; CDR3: CASSRQTGVPNF; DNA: TGTGCCAGCAGTAGACAGACGGGTGTTCCGAATTTT
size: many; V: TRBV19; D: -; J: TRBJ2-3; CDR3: CASREEYTDTQYF; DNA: TGTGCCAGTAGAGAAGAATACACAGATACGCAGTATTTT
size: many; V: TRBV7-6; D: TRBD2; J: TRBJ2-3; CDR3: CASSRTQASGGIDTQYF; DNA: TGTGCCAGCAGCCGTACGCAGGCTAGCGGGGGGATTGATACGCAGTATTTT
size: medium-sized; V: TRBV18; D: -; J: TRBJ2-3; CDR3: CASSPRASTDTQYF; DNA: TGTGCCAGCTCACCAAGAGCTAGCACAGATACGCAGTATTTT
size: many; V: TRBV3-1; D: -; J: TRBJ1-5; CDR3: CASSQDTFQPQHF; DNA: TGTGCCAGCAGCCAAGATACCTTTCAGCCCCAGCATTTT
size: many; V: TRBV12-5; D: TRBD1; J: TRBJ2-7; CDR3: CASGQGTVPYEQYF; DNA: TGTGCTAGTGGTCAGGGGACAGTCCCCTACGAGCAGTACTTC
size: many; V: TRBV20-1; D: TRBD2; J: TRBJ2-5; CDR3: CSAKSSGLAGAPQETQYF; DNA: TGCAGTGCTAAATCCTCCGGACTAGCGGGGGCCCCACAAGAGACCCAGTACTTC
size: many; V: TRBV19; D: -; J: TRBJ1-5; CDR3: CASSITDQPQHF; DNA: TGTGCCAGTAGTATCACGGATCAGCCCCAGCATTTT
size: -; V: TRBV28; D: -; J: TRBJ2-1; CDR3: CASNAYNEQFF; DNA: TGTGCCAGCAACGCTTACAATGAGCAGTTCTTC
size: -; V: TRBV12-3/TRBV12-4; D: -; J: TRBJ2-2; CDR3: CASSSQGFGELFF; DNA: TGTGCCAGCAGTTCCCAGGGATTCGGGGAGCTGTTTTTT
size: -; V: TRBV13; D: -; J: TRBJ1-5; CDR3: CASRQQGDNQPQHF; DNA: TGTGCCAGCAGGCAACAGGGAGACAATCAGCCCCAGCATTTT
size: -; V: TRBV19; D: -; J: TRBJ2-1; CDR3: CASSSQGGEQFF; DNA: TGTGCCAGTAGTTCCCAAGGGGGTGAGCAGTTCTTC
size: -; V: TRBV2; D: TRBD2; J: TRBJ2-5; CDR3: CASSRGLAEETQYF; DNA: TGTGCCAGCAGCCGCGGACTAGCTGAGGAGACCCAGTACTTC
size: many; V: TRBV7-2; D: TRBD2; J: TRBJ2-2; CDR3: CASSANSLAGGPTGELFF; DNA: TGTGCCAGCAGCGCTAACTCCCTAGCGGGGGGGCCTACCGGGGAGCTGTTTTTT
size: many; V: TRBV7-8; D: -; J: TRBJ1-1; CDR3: CASSLGVGGRSKNTEAFF; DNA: TGTGCCAGCAGCTTAGGGGTGGGCGGACGTTCCAAGAACACTGAAGCTTTCTTT
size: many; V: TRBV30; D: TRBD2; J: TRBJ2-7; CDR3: CAWSPRRTSGANEQYF; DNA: TGTGCCTGGAGTCCCCGTCGGACTAGCGGGGCTAACGAGCAGTACTTC